Following are 20 T cell receptor beta chains from one sample sequenced in a study of T cell responses to AZD1222 COVID-19 vaccine. Measured with immunoSEQ multiplex PCR; TCRdb has only the in-frame clones, and not every one. The sample lists tens of thousands of clones, around 91% occurring once. This specimen consisted of peripheral blood, obtained on day 0 of AZD1222 vaccination. These receptor sequences come from an adult in good health.

This clone was seen a handful of times. The rearrangement joins TRBV19 to TRBJ2-6; D call uncertain. Germline V gene data show CDR1 as LNHDA and CDR2 as SQIVND (reference sequence). Trimming shortened V by 1 base and J by 2 bases, and 9 bases separated the two germline ends. This CDR3 is 16 amino acids long. DNA for the CDR3: TGTGCCAGTAGTATAGTTAGGTTCCCTGGGGCCAACGTCCTGACTTTC. It translates to CASSIVRFPGANVLTF.

This clone has more than one count but fewer than ten. This rearrangement joins TRBV6-6 to TRBJ2-7; TRBD2 agrees at 12 bases. V shed 7 bases and J 4 bases; nucleotides not matched to a gene: 11. The germline gives CDR1 MNHNY, CDR2 SVGAGI (reference sequence). This CDR3 comprises 16 residues. The CDR3 DNA follows: TGTGCCAGCACTACGACTAGCGGGAGCCCCAAATACGAGCAGTACTTC. It specifies CASTTTSGSPKYEQYF.

Turning to this clone: Other DNA variants within this sample encode the same CDR3. V usage is TRBV6-6 and J usage is TRBJ1-5; 8 nucleotides line up with TRBD1. Germline V CDR1 and CDR2: MNHNY, SVGAGI (reference sequence). The CDR3 is 15 residues long. J lost 1 base, V lost 4 bases, and 3 bases had no gene match. The CDR3 loop reads CASSSQGASNQPQHF. Here the CDR3 DNA reads TGTGCCAGCAGTTCCCAGGGGGCCAGCAATCAGCCCCAGCATTTT.

The rearrangement uses TRBV2 and TRBJ1-3; D is uncertain. Trimming stripped 8 bases from V and 0 bases from J, with 8 bases between. The length of the CDR3 is 13 residues. CDR1 and CDR2 from the germline V gene are SNHLY and FYNNEI. CDR3 amino acids: CASALSSGNTIYF. DNA of the CDR3: TGTGCCAGCGCTTTAAGCTCTGGAAACACCATATATTTT. Using reference TRBV2 and TRBJ1-3 for the parts outside the CDR3, the full variable domain is EPEVTQTPSHQVTQMGQEVILRCVPISNHLYFYWYRQILGQKVEFLVSFYNNEISEKSEIFDDQFSVERPDGSNFTLKIRSTKLEDSAMYFCASALSSGNTIYFGEGSWLTVV.

This clone was seen only once. The chain uses TRBV28 and TRBJ2-2; 12 bases align to TRBD2. The ends lost 8 bases at V and 0 bases at J; junction bases unmatched: 13. The germline CDR1 and CDR2 sequences are MDHEN and SYDVKM. This CDR3 comprises 19 residues. The CDR3 reads CASSPLAGGLRTNTGELFF. CDR3 in DNA: TGTGCCAGCTCCCCCCTAGCGGGAGGGTTAAGGACGAACACCGGGGAGCTGTTTTTT.

V is TRBV9 and J is TRBJ2-1; 11 nucleotides line up with TRBD2. The CDR3 loop spans 15 amino acids. CDR1 is SGDLS and CDR2 is YYNGEE in the germline V gene. The ends lost 3 bases at V and 7 bases at J; junction bases unmatched: 6. This CDR3 is CASSGSGRAGNEQFF. The CDR3 DNA is TGTGCCAGCAGCGGTAGCGGGAGGGCCGGGAATGAGCAGTTCTTC.

V is TRBV7-2 and J is TRBJ1-5; D unresolved. CDR1 is SGHTA, CDR2 FQGNSA, per germline. V was cut by 1 base and J by 0 bases, with 7 bases left in between. This CDR3 is built from 15 residues. Written as DNA, the CDR3 is TGTGCCAGCAGCTTAGAGGTCCTTAGCAATCAGCCCCAGCATTTT. Its translation: CASSLEVLSNQPQHF.

The rearrangement links TRBV6-6 to TRBJ2-5; D call uncertain. Germline lookup yields CDR1 MNHNY and CDR2 SVGAGI (reference sequence). The length of the CDR3 is 14 residues. V was pared by 2 bases and J by 3 bases, with 10 bases between. The CDR3 region has the DNA TGTGCCAGCAGTTACCCACTGGATAAAGAGACCCAGTACTTC. This encodes CASSYPLDKETQYF.

This chain joins TRBV12-5 and TRBJ2-1; 14 nucleotides match TRBD2. The CDR3 contains 16 residues. In germline, CDR1 is LGHNT, CDR2 FRNRAP. Trimming removed 0 bases from V and 6 bases from J; junction bases left unmatched: 1. CDR3 coding DNA: TGTGCTAGTGGTTTGGTGACTAGCGGGGGGGGCAATGAGCAGTTCTTC. It yields the protein CASGLVTSGGGNEQFF.

V usage is TRBV6-5 and J usage is TRBJ2-2, with D uncertain. Germline V CDR1 and CDR2: MNHEY, SVGAGI. The V gene lost 2 bases and the J gene lost 2 bases, with 6 bases spanning the gap. The CDR3 length is 14 residues. The CDR3 DNA sequence: TGTGCCAGCAGTTACAGGGCTAACACCGGGGAGCTGTTTTTT. Translated: CASSYRANTGELFF.

V is TRBV6-5 and J is TRBJ2-7; possibly TRBD1 for D (6 bases). Deletions cut 5 bases from V and 5 bases from J, with 19 bases between. There are 15 residues in the CDR3. The germline V gene encodes CDR1 MNHEY and CDR2 SVGAGI. The CDR3 region is CASSLVLGRGDEQYF. The CDR3 DNA reads as TGTGCCAGCAGTCTCGTCCTGGGCAGGGGTGACGAGCAGTACTTC.

This sequence joins TRBV3-1 (or the pseudogene TRBV3-2) and TRBJ2-4, with a tentative D call TRBD2 (6 bases). This CDR3 region has 20 residues. Trimming took 0 bases from V and 7 from J, leaving 28 bases between them. Germline loops: CDR1 LGHDT, CDR2 YNNKEL (reference sequence). This CDR3 reads CASSQEEGKSGSKSQNIQYF. CDR3 nucleotides: TGTGCCAGCAGCCAAGAGGAGGGGAAGAGCGGGTCGAAGTCACAGAACATTCAGTACTTC.

The chain carries TRBV7-8 and TRBJ2-3; 8 nucleotides align to TRBD2. After removal of 6 bases from V and 4 bases from J, the junction contained 12 bases not matched to a gene. CDR1 is SGHVS and CDR2 is FQNEAQ in the germline V gene. The CDR3 extends over 16 amino acids. The CDR3 region is CASRPLIAGLADTQYF. Written as DNA, the CDR3 is TGTGCCAGCAGACCGTTGATAGCGGGACTGGCAGATACGCAGTATTTT.

The V and J genes are TRBV19 and TRBJ1-5, with 7 bases identical to TRBD1. CDR3 length equals 13 residues. CDR1 is LNHDA, CDR2 SQIVND, per germline (reference sequence). Trimming took 3 bases from V and 6 from J; bases not matched to a gene: 2. CDR3: CASSIAGGQPQHF. The CDR3 DNA sequence: TGTGCCAGTAGTATTGCAGGGGGTCAGCCCCAGCATTTT.

V gene TRBV6-5 combines with J gene TRBJ1-4; the D gene is possibly TRBD1 (5 bases). Trimming left V 8 bases short and J 4 bases short, with 11 bases between. Germline V gene sequence: CDR1 MNHEY, CDR2 SVGAGI. This CDR3 is built from 13 residues. Here the CDR3 DNA reads TGTGCCAGCCAGGGACGGCTTAATGAAAAACTGTTTTTT. Its protein product is CASQGRLNEKLFF.

This chain joins TRBV5-1 and TRBJ2-7; 12 bases map to TRBD2. Germline V CDR1 and CDR2: SGHRS, YFSETQ. J was trimmed by 3 bases and V by 4 bases; bases with no gene match: 5. The CDR3 is made up of 15 amino acids. In nucleotides, the CDR3 is TGCGCCAGCAGCGTCACTAGCGGGAGGCTCTACGAGCAGTACTTC. It yields the protein CASSVTSGRLYEQYF.

This clone was seen a handful of times. The chain couples TRBV5-5 to TRBJ1-5; TRBD1 matches 8 bases. V lost 3 bases, J lost 6 bases, and 5 bases stayed unmatched. Germline V lookup: CDR1 SGHKS, CDR2 YYEKEE (reference sequence). This CDR3 contains 14 residues. DNA of the CDR3: TGTGCCAGCAGCTCAGGGGGCGCGGGTCAGCCCCAGCATTTT. Residues: CASSSGGAGQPQHF. The complete variable domain, with remaining parts taken from reference TRBV5-5 and TRBJ1-5, reads DAGVTQSPTHLIKTRGQQVTLRCSPISGHKSVSWYQQVLGQGPQFIFQYYEKEERGRGNFPDRFSARQFPNYSSELNVNALLLGDSALYLCASSSGGAGQPQHFGDGTRLSIL.

V usage is TRBV7-3 and J usage is TRBJ2-1, with 7 bases lining up with TRBD1. The CDR3 is made up of 17 amino acids. The germline V gene encodes CDR1 SGHTA and CDR2 FQGTGA. V shed 1 base, J shed 2 bases, and the junction held 8 bases outside the gene matches. The CDR3 loop reads CASSLIGGQGAYNEQFF. In DNA, the CDR3 is TGTGCCAGCAGCTTAATCGGTGGGCAGGGGGCCTACAATGAGCAGTTCTTC. Looking up the rest from reference TRBV7-3 and TRBJ2-1 gives the full variable domain: GAGVSQTPSNKVTEKGKYVELRCDPISGHTALYWYRQSLGQGPEFLIYFQGTGAADDSGLPNDRFFAVRPEGSVSTLKIQRTERGDSAVYLCASSLIGGQGAYNEQFFGPGTRLTVL.

This chain uses TRBV5-1 with TRBJ2-7; 7 positions match TRBD1. The CDR3 has 14 amino acids. The V segment lost 5 bases and the J segment 7 bases; nucleotides outside the gene matches: 12. The germline V gene has CDR1 SGHRS and CDR2 YFSETQ. The CDR3 region has the DNA TGCGCCAGCAGAATGACAGGGACCTCTGGGGAGCAGTACTTC. This codes for CASRMTGTSGEQYF.

This rearrangement joins TRBV13 to TRBJ1-2; possible D gene TRBD1, 5 bases. Per the germline V gene, CDR1 is PRHDT and CDR2 is FYEKMQ (reference sequence). CDR3 length equals 15 residues. Trimming stripped 5 bases from V and 8 bases from J, with 21 bases between. The CDR3 sequence is CASSREGGGAGGYTF. CDR3 DNA sequence: TGTGCCAGCAGCCGGGAAGGTGGGGGTGCTGGGGGCTACACCTTC.